The entry below gives a single T cell receptor beta chain sequence along with its context. Healthy donors of bone marrow made up the group. Primers included in the PCR were 60 Vbeta and 13 Jbeta primers. Sequencing used immunoSEQ multiplex PCR; TCRdb keeps in-frame clones, though not all of them. The sample lists under 200,000 clones, around 79% occurring once. The entry originates in a study of cytomegalovirus exposure and HLA in healthy donors. In germline, CDR1 is SGHRS, CDR2 YFSETQ. Trimming stripped 0 bases from V and 1 base from J, with 16 bases between. The CDR3 is 17 amino acids. This receptor was taken from a female donor in good health and CMV-seronegative. V gene TRBV5-1 combines with J gene TRBJ1-1; weak D call: TRBD1 (6 bases). Source material: PBMCs. CDR3 sequence (DNA): TGCGCCAGCAGCTTGGCCGGAGGGGGGGAAGCGAACACTGAAGCTTTCTTT. Its protein product is CASSLAGGGEANTEAFF.